The entry that follows covers one TCR beta chain sequence. Its antigen is currently unknown. The trim removed 5 bases at V and 6 bases at J, leaving 7 bases unmatched. The germline CDR1 and CDR2 sequences are SGHTA and FQGNSA. This CDR3 is 13 amino acids long. The data were taken from a study of T cell clonotyping in hematopoietic cell transplantation. The study's findings and limits: At the given depth, recipient repertoires were over 95% de novo clonotypes. After transplant, recipient diversity fell while pathologically expanded clonotypes grew through day 180. Cells were unsorted, so CD4 and CD8 contributions were not separated. Higher Inverse Simpson Index values in graft donor and pretransplant recipient predicted broader posttransplant TCR diversity.

Sequencing was performed with immunoSEQ multiplex PCR; in TCRdb, only in-frame clones are kept and a portion is missing. The sample contains 15,000 to 20,000 clones, approximately 83% of which appear only once. The chain carries TRBV7-2 and TRBJ2-7; TRBD1 matches 7 bases. Sequenced: peripheral blood mononuclear cells. The TCR sequence derives from a woman in her forties in good health. Some clones in this sample may be carry-over from other donors' samples. The CDR3 loop is CASSLTGIGEQYF. The CDR3 DNA reads as TGTGCCAGCAGCCTGACAGGGATTGGCGAGCAGTACTTC. Variable domain in full (rest from reference TRBV7-2 and TRBJ2-7): GAGVSQSPSNKVTEKGKDVELRCDPISGHTALYWYRQSLGQGLEFLIYFQGNSAPDKSGLPSDRFSAERTGGSVSTLTIQRTQQEDSAVYLCASSLTGIGEQYFGPGTRLTVT.